This record concerns one T cell receptor (beta chain) sequence. This CDR3 is built from 17 residues. The V gene's germline CDR1 is LNHDA and CDR2 SQIVND (reference sequence). J was trimmed by 4 bases and V by 0 bases; bases with no gene match: 6. The sample comes from a study of blood T cell repertoires in COVID-19. For the study at large: Acute and convalescent COVID-19 specimens originated in the United States, Italy and Spain. PBMCs, B-cell-depleted T cells, or T cells provided the cDNA or gDNA that made up the material.

Clones were sequenced by immunoSEQ multiplex PCR, and TCRdb holds only the in-frame ones, with some missing. The table records fewer than 80,000 clones, about four fifths of them present only once. The sample consisted of peripheral blood. The V call is TRBV19, the J call TRBJ1-2, with 12 positions matching TRBD1. This TCR was recovered from a woman of 80 years or more with active or convalescent COVID-19. Written as DNA, the CDR3 is TGTGCCAGTAGTATAGATCATGGGACAGGGGGCGGCTATGGCTACACCTTC. Residues: CASSIDHGTGGGYGYTF.